These 25 T cell receptor beta chains came from one sample sequenced in a study of T-cell memory formation after mild COVID-19. TCRdb called the 5' RACE reads again in MiXCR, with one record for every CDR3 protein. The table includes some 270,000 distinct CDR3 sequences, 15% detected once. Sequencing input: PBMCs or a T cell subset sorted from them (not recorded which). These receptors originate from an adult woman who had mild COVID-19 (a few samples of this study predate the infection). Cell type and time point are not known.

This clonotype was picked up a small number of times. The genes are TRBV12-3 or TRBV12-4 and TRBJ2-3, with TRBD2 identical over 15 bases. The J segment lost 5 bases and the V segment lost 3 bases, leaving 3 bases of the junction unmatched. The CDR3 contains 16 residues. The CDR3 loop reads CASSFGLAGGIDTQYF. The CDR3 DNA sequence: TGTGCCAGCAGTTTCGGACTAGCGGGAGGGATAGATACGCAGTATTTT.

This clonotype showed up just a few times. The chain carries TRBV3-1 and TRBJ2-7; TRBD1 matches at 7 bases. There are 15 residues in the CDR3. The germline CDR1 and CDR2 sequences are LGHDT and YNNKEL (reference sequence). The ends lost 4 bases at V and 2 bases at J; junction bases unmatched: 8. Here the CDR3 DNA reads TGTGCCAGCAGCCTTGGGACAGTCAGTACCTACGAGCAGTACTTC. It yields the protein CASSLGTVSTYEQYF.

This clonotype was observed a few times. The V and J genes are TRBV4-3 and TRBJ2-1; possibly TRBD2 for D (6 bases). The ends were cut back, 8 bases at V and 3 bases at J, with 26 bases in the middle. The CDR3 spans 18 residues. CDR1 and CDR2 from the germline V gene are LGHNA and YSLEER. The CDR3 loop reads CASGARSSAIDFYNEQFF. CDR3 bases: TGCGCCAGCGGGGCTCGATCTAGCGCTATTGATTTCTACAATGAGCAGTTCTTC.

This rearrangement joins TRBV6-4 to TRBJ1-1; D may be TRBD1 (6 bases). The V gene's germline CDR1 is MRHNA and CDR2 SNTAGT. The CDR3 runs to 14 residues. With 6 bases removed from V and 2 bases from J, the gap between germline ends came to 13 bases. CDR3 in DNA: TGTGCCAGCAGATCACAGGGTTTAAACACTGAAGCTTTCTTT. Amino acids: CASRSQGLNTEAFF.

This sequence joins TRBV7-9 and TRBJ2-7, with 8 bases matching TRBD1. CDR1 is SEHNR, CDR2 FQNEAQ, per germline (reference sequence). The V gene end was trimmed by 1 base and the J gene end by 0 bases; junction bases not matched to a gene: 8. The length of the CDR3 is 17 residues. The CDR3 loop is CASSLGAGGHLSYEQYF. The CDR3 nucleotides read TGTGCCAGCAGCTTAGGGGCAGGGGGCCACCTCTCCTACGAGCAGTACTTC.

This clonotype appeared a few times. V usage is TRBV6-2 or TRBV6-3 and J usage is TRBJ2-7, with D tentatively TRBD1 (6 bases). V lost 7 bases and J lost 3, with 13 bases in between. This CDR3 contains 13 residues. CDR1 and CDR2 (germline): MNHEY, SVGEGT. In DNA form, the CDR3 reads TGTGCCAGCAAAAGGACAGCCCGCTACGAGCAGTACTTC. Its translation: CASKRTARYEQYF.

This clonotype was counted only a few times. CDR3 sequence: CASSLASGSKTDTQYF. Here the CDR3 DNA reads TGTGCCAGCAGCTTAGCTAGCGGGAGTAAAACAGATACGCAGTATTTT. The chain couples TRBV7-2 to TRBJ2-3, with TRBD2 matching over 9 bases. Germline V CDR1 and CDR2: SGHTA, FQGNSA. The V gene end was trimmed by 0 bases and the J gene end by 3 bases; junction bases not matched to a gene: 4. The CDR3 spans 16 residues.

The chain couples TRBV7-2 to TRBJ1-6, with D hard to call. With 1 base removed from V and 10 bases from J, the gap between germline ends came to 8 bases. The CDR3 has 13 residues. From germline, CDR1 is SGHTA and CDR2 FQGNSA. CDR3 nucleotide sequence: TGTGCCAGCAGCTTAGATGGGGTATCACCCCTCCACTTT. This translates into CASSLDGVSPLHF. The full variable domain, rest sourced from reference TRBV7-2 and TRBJ1-6, is GAGVSQSPSNKVTEKGKDVELRCDPISGHTALYWYRQSLGQGLEFLIYFQGNSAPDKSGLPSDRFSAERTGGSVSTLTIQRTQQEDSAVYLCASSLDGVSPLHFGNGTRLTVT.

This clonotype turned up a few times. The rearrangement joins TRBV12-3 or TRBV12-4 to TRBJ1-1; 9 nucleotides align to TRBD1. The CDR3 loop spans 12 amino acids. With 5 bases clipped from V and 8 bases from J, the junction kept 3 bases outside the gene matches. The CDR3 loop reads CASSAGQGEAFF. Here the CDR3 DNA reads TGTGCCAGCAGTGCTGGACAGGGGGAAGCTTTCTTT.

The gene calls are TRBV14 and TRBJ1-1; D gene uncertain. V was trimmed by 4 bases and J by 4 bases, leaving 13 bases between them. In germline, CDR1 is SGHDN, CDR2 FVKESK. The CDR3 totals 14 residues. The CDR3 loop is CASSREVGSTEAFF. The CDR3 DNA sequence: TGTGCCAGCAGCCGCGAGGTGGGCAGCACTGAAGCTTTCTTT.

This clonotype was counted ten times or more. The chain has TRBV5-5 and TRBJ1-4; D call uncertain. This CDR3 contains 16 residues. Germline loops: CDR1 SGHKS, CDR2 YYEKEE (reference sequence). The V gene lost 1 base and the J gene lost 4 bases, with 14 bases spanning the gap. The CDR3 DNA follows: TGTGCCAGCAGCTTGTATGGAGCTTCCGGTAATGAAAAACTGTTTTTT. This gives the protein CASSLYGASGNEKLFF.

This clonotype has a handful of counts. CDR3 amino acids: CASSLEMNYGYTF. The CDR3 nucleotides are TGTGCCAGCAGCCTAGAGATGAACTATGGCTACACCTTC. This chain uses TRBV9 with TRBJ1-2; D unclear. This CDR3 contains 13 residues. Germline-derived CDR1 and CDR2 are SGDLS and YYNGEE. The V and J ends lost 4 bases and 2 bases respectively, with 9 bases between them.

The chain employs TRBV5-5 and TRBJ1-5, with D possibly being TRBD1 (5 bases). V was clipped by 4 bases and J by 7 bases, with 12 bases between them. From germline, CDR1 is SGHKS and CDR2 YYEKEE (reference sequence). CDR3 length: 13 amino acids. CDR3 region: CASSQGDRQPQHF. The CDR3 coding sequence is TGTGCCAGCAGCCAAGGGGATCGGCAGCCCCAGCATTTT.

This clonotype has a count of ten or more. The rearrangement links TRBV24-1 to TRBJ1-2; maybe TRBD1 (6 bases). The CDR3 extends over 16 amino acids. The V and J ends lost 4 bases and 0 bases respectively, with 14 bases between them. Germline lookup yields CDR1 KGHDR and CDR2 SFDVKD. CDR3 sequence reads: CATSDRRQASNYGYTF. CDR3 nucleotides: TGTGCCACCAGTGACCGACGACAGGCGTCTAACTATGGCTACACCTTC.

This clonotype has only a few counts. This sequence joins TRBV20-1 and TRBJ2-1, with 9 bases matching TRBD2. With 5 bases clipped from V and 6 bases from J, the junction kept 11 bases outside the gene matches. Germline V gene sequence: CDR1 DFQATT, CDR2 SNEGSKA (reference sequence). The CDR3 runs to 15 residues. The CDR3 nucleotides read TGCAGTGCTTCTCGCGGGGGGGCCGATAGCAATGAGCAGTTCTTC. Encoded protein: CSASRGGADSNEQFF.

This clonotype was counted at least ten times. The J gene is TRBJ2-1, the V gene TRBV30; 9 nucleotides align to TRBD2. This CDR3 contains 13 residues. The germline CDR1 and CDR2 sequences are GTSNPN and SVGIG (reference sequence). The J segment lost 10 bases and the V segment lost 6 bases, leaving 10 bases of the junction unmatched. The CDR3 protein is CACWASGTMEQFF. CDR3 coding DNA: TGTGCCTGTTGGGCTAGCGGGACAATGGAGCAGTTCTTC. The variable domain in full, with the rest retrieved from reference TRBV30 and TRBJ2-1, is SQTIHQWPATLVQPVGSPLSLECTVEGTSNPNLYWYRQAAGRGLQLLFYSVGIGQISSEVPQNLSASRPQDRQFILSSKKLLLSDSGFYLCACWASGTMEQFFGPGTRLTVL.

This clonotype came up a few times. This chain joins TRBV24-1 and TRBJ2-7; 9 nucleotides match TRBD1. The CDR3 covers 14 residues. Germline values: CDR1 KGHDR, CDR2 SFDVKD. Trimming cost V 3 bases and J 9 bases; bases outside gene matches: 8. The CDR3 DNA reads as TGTGCCACCAGTGATGGACAGGGGCCTAGCGTGCAGTACTTC. Protein product: CATSDGQGPSVQYF.

The J gene is TRBJ2-1, the V gene TRBV9; D is uncertain. Germline V CDR1 and CDR2: SGDLS, YYNGEE. Trimming shortened V by 4 bases and J by 0 bases, and 14 bases separated the two germline ends. CDR3 size: 16 residues. CDR3 region: CASSPLARSSYNEQFF. CDR3 DNA: TGTGCCAGCAGCCCACTTGCGAGGAGCTCCTACAATGAGCAGTTCTTC.

This clonotype has a handful of counts. The genes are TRBV5-1 and TRBJ1-1, with 10 nucleotides matching TRBD1. CDR3 length: 14 amino acids. The junction had 10 bases not matched to a gene; V was cut back by 3 bases and J by 11 bases. CDR1 is SGHRS, CDR2 YFSETQ, per germline. CDR3 in amino acids: CASSWGQGKVMAFF. The CDR3 bases are TGCGCCAGCAGCTGGGGACAGGGGAAGGTAATGGCTTTCTTT.

There are a few counts of this clonotype. At one end the junction does not follow the germline gene, possibly because of a read error. CDR3 bases: TGTGTCAGCAGATGGGGACAGATGAACACTGAAGCTTTCTTT. The encoded protein is CVSRWGQMNTEAFF. The chain combines TRBV12-3 or TRBV12-4 with TRBJ1-1, with 7 bases that match TRBD1. This CDR3 has 14 amino acids.

The rearrangement uses TRBV29-1 and TRBJ1-2; a possible D gene is TRBD1 (6 bases). CDR1 is SQVTM and CDR2 is ANQGSEA in the germline V gene. CDR3 size: 11 residues. Trimming shortened V by 7 bases and J by 4 bases, and 10 bases separated the two germline ends. The CDR3 coding sequence is TGCAGCGACCGGACAGCCTATGGCTACACCTTC. Its translation is CSDRTAYGYTF.

This clonotype was seen only once. The CDR3 carries no conserved terminal phenylalanine or tryptophan, so it likely arises from a read error. No DNA is shown, since the ends of the CDR3 on it are uncertain; the CDR3 is the one TCRdb lists. The chain joins TRBV19 to TRBJ1-3. The CDR3 spans 11 amino acids, including both terminal residues. Per the germline V gene, CDR1 is LNHDA and CDR2 is SQIVND (reference sequence). The CDR3 is CASSGLGSTVV.

This clonotype was seen repeatedly, ten times or more. The genes are TRBV6-2 or TRBV6-3 and TRBJ2-7; D may correspond to TRBD1 or TRBD2 (5 bases each). V lost 7 bases and J lost 1, with 17 bases in between. The CDR3 has 15 residues. From germline, CDR1 is MNHEY and CDR2 SVGEGT. The CDR3 region has the DNA TGTGCCAGCAAAAAACCCGGGACGGCATCCTACGAGCAGTACTTC. Amino acid sequence: CASKKPGTASYEQYF.

The chain links TRBV4-2 to TRBJ2-5, with a tentative D call TRBD1 (5 bases). Per the germline V gene, CDR1 is LGHNA and CDR2 is YNFKEQ. Trimming removed 0 bases from V and 5 bases from J, with 19 bases in between. The CDR3 totals 17 residues. CDR3 protein: CASSQDQGVRPGETQYF. CDR3 bases: TGTGCCAGCAGCCAAGATCAGGGTGTTAGGCCGGGTGAGACCCAGTACTTC.

This clonotype was detected ten times or more. The genes are TRBV11-2 and TRBJ1-5; D is unclear. CDR3 length: 15 amino acids. Germline V gene lookup returns CDR1 SGHAT and CDR2 FQNNGV. Trimming removed 1 base from V and 1 base from J, with 8 bases in between. CDR3 nucleotides: TGTGCCAGCAGCTTAGGCCTAGGAAGCAATCAGCCCCAGCATTTT. It yields the protein CASSLGLGSNQPQHF.